One and the same sample provided the 22 T cell receptor beta chains below, sequenced in a study of vaccination effects on CD4 cells after COVID-19. Assay: immunoSEQ multiplex PCR; the TCRdb copy retains only in-frame clones and omits some. Of more than 60,000 clones listed, about 67% were seen once; the top ten hold over 2%. Culture lasted about 11 days before CD4+ T cell isolation. Each participant was administered two doses of either the BNT162b2 or the mRNA-1273 vaccine. No antigen is known for these receptors. This sample comprised CD4+ T cells from PBMCs cultured without peptide, obtained after COVID-19 vaccination. These receptors all come from a human donor who received a COVID-19 vaccine.

DNA of the CDR3: TGTGCCAGCAGCTACCTACCCGACTCCTACAATGAGCAGTTCTTC. Translation: CASSYLPDSYNEQFF. The chain links TRBV7-3 to TRBJ2-1; D not resolved. The ends were cut back, 4 bases at V and 0 bases at J, with 10 bases in the middle. The CDR3 is 15 residues long. CDR1 and CDR2 (germline): SGHTA, FQGTGA.

This clone came up a few times. The chain links TRBV5-6 to TRBJ2-5; D is undetermined. Germline-derived CDR1 and CDR2 are SGHDT and YYEEEE. V lost 2 bases, J lost 4 bases, and 9 bases lay in between. The CDR3 has 13 residues. The CDR3 coding sequence is TGTGCCAGCAGCTTAGCCGGGCCAGAGACCCAGTACTTC. It encodes CASSLAGPETQYF. Filled out from reference TRBV5-6 and TRBJ2-5, the complete variable domain reads DAGVTQSPTHLIKTRGQQVTLRCSPKSGHDTVSWYQQALGQGPQFIFQYYEEEERQRGNFPDRFSGHQFPNYSSELNVNALLLGDSALYLCASSLAGPETQYFGPGTRLLVL.

The V and J genes are TRBV10-3 and TRBJ2-1, with TRBD1 matching 7 bases. Germline values: CDR1 ENHRY, CDR2 SYGVKD. CDR3 length: 13 residues. V trimming: 10 bases; J trimming: 6 bases; junction bases outside the gene matches: 9. Written as DNA, the CDR3 is TGTGCCACAAACAGGGGAGAATCCAATGAGCAGTTCTTC. Translating gives CATNRGESNEQFF.

This clone has just one count. The chain couples TRBV30 to TRBJ2-7; 9 bases agree with TRBD2. Germline V lookup: CDR1 GTSNPN, CDR2 SVGIG (reference sequence). Germline trimming cut 2 bases from V and 2 bases from J; bases unmatched to any gene: 7. The CDR3 has 15 residues. This CDR3 reads CAWSSPSSGAYEQYV. The CDR3 DNA follows: TGTGCCTGGAGTAGTCCGTCTAGCGGGGCCTACGAGCAGTACGTC.

This chain connects TRBV5-1 to TRBJ1-1, with no clear D. The CDR3 consists of 16 residues. Germline V CDR1 and CDR2: SGHRS, YFSETQ. V was trimmed by 2 bases and J by 3 bases, leaving 17 bases between them. The CDR3 here is CASSLGVGLGDTEAFF. The CDR3 region has the DNA TGCGCCAGCAGCTTAGGTGTAGGTCTTGGGGACACTGAAGCTTTCTTT. The full variable domain, with the rest looked up from reference TRBV5-1 and TRBJ1-1, is KAGVTQTPRYLIKTRGQQVTLSCSPISGHRSVSWYQQTPGQGLQFLFEYFSETQRNKGNFPGRFSGRQFSNSRSEMNVSTLELGDSALYLCASSLGVGLGDTEAFFGQGTRLTVV.

The CDR3 spells CASSEGAWDSPLHF. The CDR3 region has the DNA TGTGCCAGCTCAGAGGGGGCCTGGGATTCACCCCTCCACTTT. The chain recombines TRBV18 with TRBJ1-6; 7 bases map to TRBD1. The CDR3 extends over 14 amino acids. J lost 8 bases, V lost 5 bases, and 6 bases had no gene match. Germline CDR1 reads KGHSH; CDR2 reads LQKENI.

This clone was picked up a small number of times. The chain recombines TRBV6-5 with TRBJ1-5; no definite D call. Per the germline V gene, CDR1 is MNHEY and CDR2 is SVGAGI. CDR3 length equals 12 residues. The ends were cut back, 2 bases at V and 16 bases at J, with 15 bases in the middle. For the CDR3, the DNA is TGTGCCAGCAGTTACGAGGTAATCCAAAGACATTTT. This gives the protein CASSYEVIQRHF.

The genes are TRBV3-1 (or the pseudogene TRBV3-2) and TRBJ1-1; a possible D gene is TRBD1 (5 bases). Per germline, CDR1 LGHDT and CDR2 YNNKEL (reference sequence). The CDR3 has 16 amino acids. V dropped 4 bases and J dropped 2 bases, with 17 bases sitting between them. CDR3 sequence (DNA): TGTGCCAGCAGCCCGAAGGGATACAGGATTAACACTGAAGCTTTCTTT. Encoded protein: CASSPKGYRINTEAFF.

The gene calls are TRBV12-3 or TRBV12-4 and TRBJ1-5; D may be TRBD1 (5 bases). Trimming removed 5 bases from V and 8 bases from J, with 13 bases in between. CDR3 length: 13 amino acids. The CDR3 bases are TGTGCCAGCAGTCCCGGTGGGGGGAAGCCCCAGCATTTT. Protein product: CASSPGGGKPQHF.

This chain links TRBV7-9 with TRBJ2-7, with D possibly called TRBD1 or TRBD2 (5 bases each). Deletions cut 4 bases from V and 2 bases from J, with 9 bases between. Germline lookup yields CDR1 SEHNR and CDR2 FQNEAQ (reference sequence). The CDR3 runs 13 residues. The CDR3 region is CASSWDGTYEQYV. The CDR3 bases are TGTGCCAGCAGCTGGGACGGAACCTACGAGCAGTACGTC.

The V and J genes are TRBV5-5 and TRBJ2-1; D perhaps matches TRBD1 (6 bases). V shed 4 bases and J shed 9 bases, with 17 bases lying between them. In germline, CDR1 is SGHKS, CDR2 YYEKEE (reference sequence). CDR3 size: 14 residues. CDR3 in DNA: TGTGCCAGCAGCCCCCGTCCAGGGGTCGGTGAGCAGTTCTTC. This gives the protein CASSPRPGVGEQFF. The entire variable domain, with the rest obtained from reference TRBV5-5 and TRBJ2-1, is as follows: DAGVTQSPTHLIKTRGQQVTLRCSPISGHKSVSWYQQVLGQGPQFIFQYYEKEERGRGNFPDRFSARQFPNYSSELNVNALLLGDSALYLCASSPRPGVGEQFFGPGTRLTVL.

This chain joins TRBV27 and TRBJ2-1; 10 nucleotides line up with TRBD2. The CDR3 spans 15 residues. Trimming at V came to 6 bases and at J to 2 bases, leaving 4 bases not matched to a gene. The germline gives CDR1 MNHEY, CDR2 SMNVEV (reference sequence). The CDR3 reads CASSRAGGTYNEQFF. CDR3 nucleotides: TGTGCCAGCAGCCGAGCGGGGGGGACCTACAATGAGCAGTTCTTC.

This sequence joins TRBV5-4 and TRBJ2-3, with 9 bases lining up with TRBD1. J lost 6 bases, V lost 3 bases, and 5 bases had no gene match. The CDR3 spans 14 residues. The germline V gene has CDR1 SGHNT and CDR2 YYREEE (reference sequence). In DNA, the CDR3 is TGTGCCAGCAGCTCCGGGACAGGGAGTGATACGCAGTATTTT. Amino acids: CASSSGTGSDTQYF.

This clone was counted many times. J is TRBJ2-1 and V is TRBV7-3; TRBD2 agrees at 8 bases. The CDR3 is 17 residues long. Germline-derived CDR1 and CDR2 are SGHTA and FQGTGA. Trimming cost V 5 bases and J 6 bases; bases outside gene matches: 15. Written as DNA, the CDR3 is TGTGCCAGCAGCGCGACCCAAGGCGGGGGGTGGTTCAATGAGCAGTTCTTC. Protein sequence: CASSATQGGGWFNEQFF.

The chain recombines TRBV18 with TRBJ2-2; 8 bases are a match to TRBD1. Germline CDR1 reads KGHSH; CDR2 reads LQKENI. The CDR3 runs to 16 residues. Unmatched junction bases numbered 7, after V lost 4 bases and J lost 3 bases. In nucleotides, the CDR3 is TGTGCCAGCTCACAGAGGACAGGGTATGACACCGGGGAGCTGTTTTTT. Translation: CASSQRTGYDTGELFF.

This chain connects TRBV6-2 or TRBV6-3 to TRBJ1-6; TRBD1 matches at 12 bases. Germline lookup yields CDR1 MNHEY and CDR2 SVGEGT. Trimming took 3 bases from V and 9 from J; bases not matched to a gene: 6. The CDR3 runs 16 residues. The CDR3 spells CASSYGSGQGASPLHF. CDR3 DNA sequence: TGTGCCAGCAGTTATGGCTCGGGACAGGGGGCTTCACCCCTCCACTTT.

This clone appeared a few times. The gene calls are TRBV11-1 and TRBJ2-2, with D hard to call. This CDR3 region has 15 residues. V was clipped by 5 bases and J by 7 bases, with 17 bases between them. Germline V gene data show CDR1 as SGHAT and CDR2 as FQDESV (reference sequence). The CDR3, as DNA: TGTGCCAGCAGCCGTCACTTATCGATGGGCGGGGAGCTGTTTTTT. Its translation is CASSRHLSMGGELFF.

The chain joins TRBV10-3 to TRBJ1-6; TRBD1 might be the D (5 bases). The CDR3 sequence is 15 residues long. Looked up from germline, CDR1 is ENHRY and CDR2 is SYGVKD. V gave up 0 bases and J gave up 10 bases, with 13 bases separating them. In DNA, the CDR3 is TGTGCCATCAGTGAGTCGGGGGTGGGGATGTCACCCCTCCACTTT. As protein: CAISESGVGMSPLHF.

This chain connects TRBV27 to TRBJ1-2; a possible D gene is TRBD1 (5 bases). The CDR3 loop spans 14 amino acids. Germline-derived CDR1 and CDR2 are MNHEY and SMNVEV (reference sequence). V lost 6 bases to trimming and J lost 5 bases, with 16 bases between them. The CDR3 region has the DNA TGTGCCAGCAGCCCCCTAGGGGTTGGGTATGGCTACACCTTC. Translation gives CASSPLGVGYGYTF.

The chain employs TRBV18 and TRBJ2-1, with 8 bases lining up with TRBD1. The CDR3 contains 18 residues. Germline values: CDR1 KGHSH, CDR2 LQKENI. The V segment lost 2 bases and the J segment 8 bases; nucleotides outside the gene matches: 17. CDR3 sequence: CASSPNFSRDRNPHEQFF. Written as DNA, the CDR3 is TGTGCCAGCTCACCAAATTTTTCACGGGACAGGAATCCCCATGAGCAGTTCTTC. Full variable domain (rest looked up from reference TRBV18 and TRBJ2-1): NAGVMQNPRHLVRRRGQEARLRCSPMKGHSHVYWYRQLPEEGLKFMVYLQKENIIDESGMPKERFSAEFPKEGPSILRIQQVVRGDSAAYFCASSPNFSRDRNPHEQFFGPGTRLTVL.

The chain couples TRBV6-6 to TRBJ2-4; tentatively, D is TRBD1 (5 bases). Trimming left V 0 bases short and J 8 bases short, with 11 bases between. The CDR3 sequence is 14 residues long. CDR1 and CDR2 (germline): MNHNY, SVGAGI (reference sequence). The CDR3 region is CASSYSSRVDIQYF. The CDR3 coding sequence is TGTGCCAGCAGTTACTCGTCCAGGGTGGACATTCAGTACTTC.

The DNA for the CDR3 is TGTGCCAGCAGCTTATCGGGGGGGCTCAATGAGCAGTTCTTC. Protein sequence: CASSLSGGLNEQFF. The chain combines TRBV11-2 with TRBJ2-1; 8 positions agree with TRBD2. V trimming: 2 bases; J trimming: 6 bases; junction bases outside the gene matches: 3. CDR3 length equals 14 residues. CDR1 is SGHAT, CDR2 FQNNGV, per germline.